This entry describes one TCR beta chain. The sample comes from a study of OX40 agonist ivuxolimab in advanced cancers. Per the germline V gene, CDR1 is SGHKS and CDR2 is YYEKEE (reference sequence). The CDR3 is 15 amino acids. V trimming: 5 bases; J trimming: 1 base; junction bases outside the gene matches: 6. Assay used: immunoSEQ multiplex PCR; TCRdb lists only in-frame clones, some missing. The sample has some 94,000 clones, around 96% seen once. This TCR derives from an adult with an advanced solid tumor such as melanoma, head and neck, liver or kidney cancer. The sample was CD4+ or CD8+ T cells sorted from blood, taken in a trial of the OX40 agonist ivuxolimab. This sequence joins TRBV5-5 and TRBJ1-5, with 7 bases matching TRBD1. The CDR3 region is CASSPTGRSNQPQHF. The CDR3 bases are TGTGCCAGCAGTCCGACAGGGAGGAGCAATCAGCCCCAGCATTTT.